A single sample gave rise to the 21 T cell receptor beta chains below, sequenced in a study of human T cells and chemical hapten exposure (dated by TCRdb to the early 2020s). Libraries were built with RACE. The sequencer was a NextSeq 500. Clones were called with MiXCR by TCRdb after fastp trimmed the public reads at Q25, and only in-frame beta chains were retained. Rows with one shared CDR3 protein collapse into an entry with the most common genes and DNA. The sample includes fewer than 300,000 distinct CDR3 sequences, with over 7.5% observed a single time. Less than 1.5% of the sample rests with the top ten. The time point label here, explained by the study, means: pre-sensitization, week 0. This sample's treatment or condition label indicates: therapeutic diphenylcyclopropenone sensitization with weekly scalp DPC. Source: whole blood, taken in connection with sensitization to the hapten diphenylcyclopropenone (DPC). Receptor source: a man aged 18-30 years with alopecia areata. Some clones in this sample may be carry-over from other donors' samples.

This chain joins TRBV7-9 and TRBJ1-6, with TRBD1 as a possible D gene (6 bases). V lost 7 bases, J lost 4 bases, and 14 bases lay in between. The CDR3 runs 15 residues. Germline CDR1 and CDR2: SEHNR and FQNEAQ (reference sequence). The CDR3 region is CASIHSGEYNSPLHF. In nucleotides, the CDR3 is TGTGCCAGCATCCACTCAGGGGAGTATAATTCACCCCTCCACTTT.

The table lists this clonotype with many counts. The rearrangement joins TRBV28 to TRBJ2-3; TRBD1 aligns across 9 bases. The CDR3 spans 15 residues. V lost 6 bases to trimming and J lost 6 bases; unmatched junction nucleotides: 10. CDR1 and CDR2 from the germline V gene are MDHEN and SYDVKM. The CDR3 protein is CASSSLGQGGDTQYF. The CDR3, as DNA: TGTGCCAGCAGCTCATTGGGACAGGGTGGCGATACGCAGTATTTT.

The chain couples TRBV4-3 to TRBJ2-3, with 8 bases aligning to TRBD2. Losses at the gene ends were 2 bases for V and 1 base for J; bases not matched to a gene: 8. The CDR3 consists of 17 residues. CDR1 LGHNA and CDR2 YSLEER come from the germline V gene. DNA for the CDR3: TGCGCCAGCAGCCAACAACAAGCGGGGGCCCGCACAGATACGCAGTATTTT. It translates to CASSQQQAGARTDTQYF.

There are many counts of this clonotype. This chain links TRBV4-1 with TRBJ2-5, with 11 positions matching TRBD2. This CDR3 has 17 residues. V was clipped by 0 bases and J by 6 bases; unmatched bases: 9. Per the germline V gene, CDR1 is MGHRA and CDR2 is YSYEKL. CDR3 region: CASSQDSVAGGPKTQYF. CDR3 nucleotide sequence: TGCGCCAGCAGCCAAGATTCGGTAGCGGGGGGGCCGAAGACCCAGTACTTC.

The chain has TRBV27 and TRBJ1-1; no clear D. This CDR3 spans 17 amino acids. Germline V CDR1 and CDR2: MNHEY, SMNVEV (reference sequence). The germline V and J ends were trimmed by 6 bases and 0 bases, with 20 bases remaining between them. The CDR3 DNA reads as TGTGCCAGCAGGGGCCCCCCTAGTTTTAGTCTGAACACTGAAGCTTTCTTT. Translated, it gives CASRGPPSFSLNTEAFF.

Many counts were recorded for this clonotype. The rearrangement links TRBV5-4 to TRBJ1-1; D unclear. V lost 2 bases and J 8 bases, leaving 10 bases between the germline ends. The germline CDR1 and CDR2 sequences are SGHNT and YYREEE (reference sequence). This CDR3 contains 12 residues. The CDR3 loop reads CASSFFYEEAFF. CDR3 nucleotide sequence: TGTGCCAGCAGCTTCTTCTACGAGGAAGCTTTCTTT.

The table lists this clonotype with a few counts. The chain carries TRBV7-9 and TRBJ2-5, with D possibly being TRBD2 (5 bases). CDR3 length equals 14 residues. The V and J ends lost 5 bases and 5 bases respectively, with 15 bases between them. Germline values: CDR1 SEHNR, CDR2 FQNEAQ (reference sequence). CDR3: CASSPTTRRETQYF. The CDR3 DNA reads TGTGCCAGCAGCCCCACAACTAGACGGGAGACCCAGTACTTC.

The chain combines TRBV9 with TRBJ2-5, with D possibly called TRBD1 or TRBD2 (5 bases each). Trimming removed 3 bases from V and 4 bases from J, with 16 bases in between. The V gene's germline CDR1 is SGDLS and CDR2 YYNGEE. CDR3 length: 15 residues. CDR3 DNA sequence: TGTGCCAGCAGCGAGGGGACCTTCTGGATAGAGACCCAGTACTTC. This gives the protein CASSEGTFWIETQYF.

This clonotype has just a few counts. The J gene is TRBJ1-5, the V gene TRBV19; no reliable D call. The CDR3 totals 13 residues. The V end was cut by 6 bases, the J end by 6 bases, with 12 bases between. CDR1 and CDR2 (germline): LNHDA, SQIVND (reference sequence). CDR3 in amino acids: CASRNHAGQPQHF. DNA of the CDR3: TGTGCCAGTAGAAACCACGCGGGTCAGCCCCAGCATTTT.

This CDR3 reads CASSPGLAGYYEQYF. CDR3 bases: TGTGCCAGCAGCCCTGGACTAGCGGGATATTACGAGCAGTACTTC. The J gene is TRBJ2-7, the V gene TRBV28; 12 bases map to TRBD2. CDR1 is MDHEN and CDR2 is SYDVKM in the germline V gene. J gave up 4 bases and V 6 bases, and 7 bases lay outside the gene matches. This CDR3 is 15 amino acids long.

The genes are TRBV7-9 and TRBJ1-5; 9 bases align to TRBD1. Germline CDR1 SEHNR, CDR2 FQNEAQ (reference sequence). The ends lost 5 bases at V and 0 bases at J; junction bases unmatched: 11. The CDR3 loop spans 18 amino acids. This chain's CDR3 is CASSRIFDRGNSNQPQHF. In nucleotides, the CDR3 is TGTGCCAGCAGCCGAATTTTTGACAGGGGGAATAGCAATCAGCCCCAGCATTTT.

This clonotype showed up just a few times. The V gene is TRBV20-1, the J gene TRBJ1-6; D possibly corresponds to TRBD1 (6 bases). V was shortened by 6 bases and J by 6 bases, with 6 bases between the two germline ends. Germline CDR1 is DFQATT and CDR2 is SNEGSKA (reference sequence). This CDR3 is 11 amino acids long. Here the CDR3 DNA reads TGCAGTGCAGGGGGTAATTCACCCCTCCACTTT. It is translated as CSAGGNSPLHF.

The CDR3 loop reads CASSQLAGGPTGTGELFF. The CDR3 nucleotides read TGTGCCAGCAGCCAACTAGCGGGGGGCCCTACAGGCACCGGGGAGCTGTTTTTT. V usage is TRBV14 and J usage is TRBJ2-2, with 11 bases identical to TRBD2. Germline V gene sequence: CDR1 SGHDN, CDR2 FVKESK. There are 18 residues in the CDR3. J gave up 4 bases and V 2 bases, and 9 bases lay outside the gene matches.

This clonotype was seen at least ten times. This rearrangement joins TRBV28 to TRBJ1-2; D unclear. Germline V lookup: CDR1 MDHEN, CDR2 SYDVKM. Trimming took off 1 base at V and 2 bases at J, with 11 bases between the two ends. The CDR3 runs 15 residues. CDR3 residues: CASSLFRTENYGYTF. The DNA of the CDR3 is TGTGCCAGCAGTTTATTTCGGACTGAGAACTATGGCTACACCTTC.

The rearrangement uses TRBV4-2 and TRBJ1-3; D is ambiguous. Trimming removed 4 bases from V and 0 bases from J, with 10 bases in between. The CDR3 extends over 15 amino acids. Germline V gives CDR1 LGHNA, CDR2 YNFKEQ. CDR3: CASSPQTGSGNTIYF. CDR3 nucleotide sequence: TGTGCCAGCAGCCCACAGACCGGCTCTGGAAACACCATATATTTT.

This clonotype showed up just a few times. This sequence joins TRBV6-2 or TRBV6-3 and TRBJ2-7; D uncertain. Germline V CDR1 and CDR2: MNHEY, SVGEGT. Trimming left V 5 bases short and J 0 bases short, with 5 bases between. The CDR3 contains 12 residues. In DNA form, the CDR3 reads TGTGCCAGCAGTCACAACTCCTACGAGCAGTACGTC. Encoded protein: CASSHNSYEQYV.

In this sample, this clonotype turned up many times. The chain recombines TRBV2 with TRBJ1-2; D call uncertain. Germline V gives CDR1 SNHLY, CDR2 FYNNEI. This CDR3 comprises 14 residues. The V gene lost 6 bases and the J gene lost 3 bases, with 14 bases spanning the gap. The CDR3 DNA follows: TGTGCCAGCAGGGTCCTAAGGCGCTACTATGGCTACACCTTC. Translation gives CASRVLRRYYGYTF.

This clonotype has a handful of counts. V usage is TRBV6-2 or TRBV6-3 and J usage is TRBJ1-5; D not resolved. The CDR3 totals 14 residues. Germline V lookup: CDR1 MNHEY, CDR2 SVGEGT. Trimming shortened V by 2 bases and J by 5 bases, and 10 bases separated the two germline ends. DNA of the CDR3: TGTGCCAGCAGTTACGAGGGAGCCTATCAGCCCCAGCATTTT. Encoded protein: CASSYEGAYQPQHF.

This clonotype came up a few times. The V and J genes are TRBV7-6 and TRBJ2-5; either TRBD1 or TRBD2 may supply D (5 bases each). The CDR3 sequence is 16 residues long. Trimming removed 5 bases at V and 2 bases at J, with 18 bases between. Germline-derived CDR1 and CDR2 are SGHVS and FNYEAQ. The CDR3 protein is CASSRYHPGPQETQYF. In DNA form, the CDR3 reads TGTGCCAGCAGCCGATATCACCCGGGACCGCAAGAGACCCAGTACTTC.

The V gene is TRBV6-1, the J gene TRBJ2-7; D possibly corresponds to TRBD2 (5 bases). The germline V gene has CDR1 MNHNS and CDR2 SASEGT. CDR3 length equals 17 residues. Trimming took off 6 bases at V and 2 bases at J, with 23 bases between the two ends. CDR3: CASRVGEGSFFAYEQYF. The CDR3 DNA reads TGTGCCAGCAGGGTCGGTGAGGGATCCTTTTTCGCCTACGAGCAGTACTTC.

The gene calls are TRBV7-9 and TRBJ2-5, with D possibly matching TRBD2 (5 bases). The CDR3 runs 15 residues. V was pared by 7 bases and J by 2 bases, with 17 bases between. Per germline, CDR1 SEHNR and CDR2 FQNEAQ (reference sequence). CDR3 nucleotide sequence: TGTGCCAGCACCCTAGGGCCCGGGGAACAAGAGACCCAGTACTTC. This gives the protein CASTLGPGEQETQYF.